This T cell receptor beta chain was documented in a study of T cells after somatic rescue of genetic block. Produced via immunoSEQ multiplex PCR; TCRdb's table is partial and in-frame only. The table has about 67,000 clones, just over 90% seen once. The V segment lost 10 bases and the J segment 4 bases; nucleotides outside the gene matches: 10. The CDR3 runs 14 residues. Germline lookup yields CDR1 LNHDA and CDR2 SQIVND (reference sequence). This TCR was recovered from a man between 35 and 55 years old. Sequenced sample: peripheral blood mononuclear cells (PBMCs). The chain recombines TRBV19 with TRBJ2-1, with TRBD2 matching 7 bases. The CDR3: CATNPSLAYNEQFF. The CDR3 nucleotides are TGTGCCACTAACCCGTCACTAGCGTACAATGAGCAGTTCTTC.